These 8 T cell receptor beta chains were sequenced from one sample in a study of shared clonotypes between healthy human individuals. Profiling relied on immunoSEQ multiplex PCR, and the TCRdb table lists in-frame clones only, not all of them. The table has over 700,000 clones, about two thirds seen once. Sequenced material: memory CD4+ T cells sorted from blood. Subset in this sample: CD45RA-negative fraction. All receptors come from a woman aged 25 to 39 in good health.

CDR3 in amino acids: CASRPLAGGTDTQYF. CDR3 DNA: TGTGCCAGCAGGCCGCTAGCGGGAGGCACAGATACGCAGTATTTT. V is TRBV27 and J is TRBJ2-3; 10 bases match TRBD2. Germline-derived CDR1 and CDR2 are MNHEY and SMNVEV (reference sequence). The CDR3 totals 15 residues. V shed 6 bases, J shed 1 base, and the junction held 4 bases outside the gene matches.

This clone has only one observation. The rearrangement uses TRBV6-6 and TRBJ2-3; 8 bases match TRBD2. Unmatched junction bases numbered 11, after V lost 5 bases and J lost 4 bases. CDR3 size: 16 residues. Germline CDR1 MNHNY, CDR2 SVGAGI (reference sequence). CDR3 nucleotide sequence: TGTGCCAGCAGTACCCGGGGGGGAGGGAGGCCAGATACGCAGTATTTT. Translated: CASSTRGGGRPDTQYF.

Regarding this clone: Other DNA sequences in this sample translate to the same CDR3. The rearrangement uses TRBV5-1 and TRBJ2-7; tentative D call: TRBD2 (6 bases). The CDR3 runs to 14 residues. Germline CDR1 and CDR2: SGHRS and YFSETQ. Trimming pared 0 bases from V and 2 bases from J, leaving 9 bases between. CDR3 loop: CASSLGGGTYEQYF. DNA of the CDR3: TGCGCCAGCAGCTTGGGGGGCGGGACCTACGAGCAGTACTTC.

V and J are TRBV19 and TRBJ2-2, with D maybe TRBD1 (6 bases). The CDR3 covers 15 residues. V lost 5 bases to trimming and J lost 4 bases, with 14 bases between them. The germline V gene has CDR1 LNHDA and CDR2 SQIVND (reference sequence). CDR3 residues: CASSAMDRLTGELFF. The CDR3 coding sequence is TGTGCCAGTAGTGCGATGGACAGACTCACCGGGGAGCTGTTTTTT. Combining the CDR3 with reference TRBV19 and TRBJ2-2 gives the whole variable domain DGGITQSPKYLFRKEGQNVTLSCEQNLNHDAMYWYRQDPGQGLRLIYYSQIVNDFQKGDIAEGYSVSREKKESFPLTVTSAQKNPTAFYLCASSAMDRLTGELFFGEGSRLTVL.

The DNA for the CDR3 is TGTGCCAGCAGCTTTAAACTAGCGGGAGTCACCGGGGAGCTGTTTTTT. Encoded protein: CASSFKLAGVTGELFF. The chain combines TRBV7-9 with TRBJ2-2; 11 bases agree with TRBD2. The V and J ends lost 3 bases and 4 bases, in that order; junction bases with no gene match: 4. Germline-derived CDR1 and CDR2 are SEHNR and FQNEAQ (reference sequence). There are 16 residues in the CDR3.

The chain links TRBV28 to TRBJ2-7; TRBD1 aligns across 7 bases. With 6 bases clipped from V and 0 bases from J, the junction kept 8 bases outside the gene matches. This CDR3 has 15 amino acids. Germline V gene data show CDR1 as MDHEN and CDR2 as SYDVKM. DNA of the CDR3: TGTGCCAGCAGCCTGTGGACAGGCATCTCCTACGAGCAGTACTTC. Translating it yields CASSLWTGISYEQYF.

V and J are TRBV29-1 and TRBJ2-3; D gene unclear. Per the germline V gene, CDR1 is SQVTM and CDR2 is ANQGSEA. V was trimmed by 1 base and J by 3 bases, leaving 14 bases between them. This CDR3 spans 15 amino acids. The CDR3 is CSVEGRTLGTDTQYF. DNA for the CDR3: TGCAGCGTTGAAGGCAGGACCCTAGGGACAGATACGCAGTATTTT.

This clone has only a few counts. This sample includes further DNA sequences coding for the same CDR3. The chain couples TRBV18 to TRBJ1-1; tentatively, D is TRBD1 (6 bases). The germline V gene has CDR1 KGHSH and CDR2 LQKENI. V was shortened by 2 bases and J by 3 bases, with 7 bases between the two germline ends. This CDR3 has 13 amino acids. The CDR3 sequence: CASSPNRDTEAFF. The DNA for the CDR3 is TGTGCCAGCTCACCAAACAGGGACACTGAAGCTTTCTTT.